This T cell receptor (beta chain) was identified in a study of human T cells and chemical hapten exposure. In the study overall: Doses of diphenylcyclopropenone went to the patients' scalps weekly throughout the roughly 22-week study.

This clonotype has at least ten counts. TCRdb reprocessed the RACE reads via MiXCR and lists one record per CDR3 protein. The sample has fewer than 70,000 distinct CDR3 sequences, around 7% seen once; the top ten hold approximately 1.6%. Time point reported: pre-sensitization, week 0. Regarding treatment: therapeutic diphenylcyclopropenone sensitization with weekly scalp DPC. Germline-derived CDR1 and CDR2 are LNHDA and SQIVND (reference sequence). Trimming took 6 bases from V and 7 from J; bases not matched to a gene: 6. The CDR3 extends over 13 amino acids. The receptor was isolated from a woman under 40 with alopecia areata. Some clones in this sample may be carry-over from other donors' samples. Sequenced material: whole blood, taken in connection with sensitization to the hapten diphenylcyclopropenone (DPC). The chain joins TRBV19 to TRBJ1-2; 9 nucleotides line up with TRBD1. This CDR3 is CASRRTGAPGYTF. The CDR3 bases are TGTGCCAGTAGGCGGACAGGGGCGCCTGGCTACACCTTC.